These 24 T cell receptor beta chains were sequenced from one sample in a study of cytomegalovirus exposure and HLA in healthy donors. PCR amplification relied on 60 Vbeta primers (plus 13 Jbeta primers). Profiled with immunoSEQ multiplex PCR; TCRdb holds only in-frame clones, not every one. The sample has about 150,000 clones, 65% to 85% seen once; the top ten hold 6.3%. Source material: PBMCs. The source is a male donor in good health and CMV-seropositive.

This sequence joins TRBV6-6 and TRBJ1-5; D not certain. V gave up 2 bases and J gave up 5 bases, with 10 bases separating them. Germline CDR1 reads MNHNY; CDR2 reads SVGAGI (reference sequence). The CDR3 contains 14 residues. The CDR3 sequence is CASSYAGSHQPQHF. Here the CDR3 DNA reads TGTGCCAGCAGTTACGCCGGGAGTCATCAGCCCCAGCATTTT.

This sequence joins TRBV7-9 and TRBJ1-5, with D maybe TRBD1 (5 bases). This CDR3 region has 15 residues. The germline CDR1 and CDR2 sequences are SEHNR and FQNEAQ (reference sequence). The ends were cut back, 1 base at V and 0 bases at J, with 7 bases in the middle. CDR3 sequence: CASSLEGDSNQPQHF. The CDR3 nucleotides are TGTGCCAGCAGCTTAGAAGGGGATAGCAATCAGCCCCAGCATTTT.

J is TRBJ2-1 and V is TRBV6-4, with D perhaps TRBD2 (6 bases). The CDR3 covers 13 residues. V was shortened by 6 bases and J by 9 bases, with 15 bases between the two germline ends. The V gene's germline CDR1 is MRHNA and CDR2 SNTAGT. In DNA, the CDR3 is TGTGCCAGCAGACGGGACTCTCAGGGTGAGCAGTTCTTC. It is translated as CASRRDSQGEQFF.

The chain couples TRBV5-1 to TRBJ2-3; no firm D call. The CDR3 has 14 amino acids. Between the trimmed V and J ends, which lost 2 bases and 2 bases, there was a span of 9 bases. Germline CDR1 is SGHRS and CDR2 is YFSETQ. The CDR3 protein is CASSFTGDTDTQYF. The CDR3, as DNA: TGCGCCAGCAGCTTTACCGGAGACACAGATACGCAGTATTTT.

The gene calls are TRBV6-5 and TRBJ1-2; TRBD1 agrees at 8 bases. The CDR3 is 13 amino acids. Trimming cost V 4 bases and J 5 bases; bases outside gene matches: 3. The germline V gene encodes CDR1 MNHEY and CDR2 SVGAGI. The CDR3 DNA is TGTGCCAGCAGTTCGGGACAGGTATATGGCTACACCTTC. It translates to CASSSGQVYGYTF.

The chain links TRBV19 to TRBJ1-6; 8 nucleotides agree with TRBD1. CDR1 is LNHDA, CDR2 SQIVND, per germline (reference sequence). The CDR3 is made up of 15 amino acids. The J segment lost 1 base and the V segment lost 5 bases, leaving 1 base of the junction unmatched. The CDR3 nucleotides are TGTGCCAGTAGTGGACAGGGATCCTATAATTCACCCCTCCACTTT. Amino acids: CASSGQGSYNSPLHF.

V and J are TRBV7-2 and TRBJ2-7; D remains unclear. Germline values: CDR1 SGHTA, CDR2 FQGNSA. The CDR3 loop spans 14 amino acids. Trimming removed 4 bases at V and 0 bases at J, with 10 bases between. The CDR3: CASSSEASSYEQYF. The CDR3 DNA follows: TGTGCCAGCAGCTCCGAAGCGTCCTCCTACGAGCAGTACTTC.

The V call is TRBV4-3, the J call TRBJ2-2; 9 bases match TRBD1. Germline V lookup: CDR1 LGHNA, CDR2 YSLEER. Trimming took 4 bases from V and 6 from J; bases not matched to a gene: 15. The CDR3 sequence is 18 residues long. As DNA, the CDR3 is TGCGCCAGCAGCCGCGGGTCGACAGGGGGTTTAGTGGCCGGGGAGCTGTTTTTT. Residues: CASSRGSTGGLVAGELFF.

The V gene is TRBV13, the J gene TRBJ2-5; 8 bases agree with TRBD1. CDR1 is PRHDT, CDR2 FYEKMQ, per germline (reference sequence). There are 15 residues in the CDR3. V gave up 5 bases and J gave up 1 base; unmatched junction bases: 6. The CDR3 DNA follows: TGTGCCAGCAGCCTTAACAGGGGGGTCCAAGAGACCCAGTACTTC. Amino acid sequence: CASSLNRGVQETQYF.

The chain combines TRBV5-6 with TRBJ2-4; 9 bases align to TRBD2. The CDR3 is made up of 12 amino acids. CDR1 and CDR2 from the germline V gene are SGHDT and YYEEEE. V lost 3 bases, J lost 8 bases, and 0 bases stayed unmatched. The CDR3 coding sequence is TGTGCCAGCAGCTGGACTAGCGACATTCAGTACTTC. Amino acids: CASSWTSDIQYF.

The chain couples TRBV18 to TRBJ1-5; D is possibly TRBD1 (6 bases). The germline gives CDR1 KGHSH, CDR2 LQKENI. The CDR3 has 14 amino acids. V was clipped by 2 bases and J by 9 bases, with 14 bases between them. The CDR3 region is CASSPAPGQGPQHF. The CDR3, as DNA: TGTGCCAGCTCACCAGCTCCGGGACAAGGGCCCCAGCATTTT.

In its sample, this clone was seen once. The V call is TRBV19, the J call TRBJ2-1, with TRBD2 matching over 9 bases. The CDR3 runs to 14 residues. Losses at the gene ends were 4 bases for V and 6 bases for J; bases not matched to a gene: 4. Germline values: CDR1 LNHDA, CDR2 SQIVND (reference sequence). As DNA, the CDR3 is TGTGCCAGTAGTACGCGGGAGGGCCCCAATGAGCAGTTCTTC. Its translation is CASSTREGPNEQFF.

The chain uses TRBV7-2 and TRBJ2-5, with TRBD2 identical over 10 bases. TRBJ2-7 explains the end of the DNA better; the J call may be wrong. This CDR3 has 14 amino acids. Germline V gene lookup returns CDR1 SGHTA and CDR2 FQGNSA. This chain's CDR3 is CASSTSGRANEQYF. CDR3 nucleotides: TGTGCCAGCAGCACCAGCGGGAGGGCCAACGAGCAGTACTTC.

V usage is TRBV19 and J usage is TRBJ1-5, with D unresolved. With 0 bases removed from V and 1 base from J, the gap between germline ends came to 7 bases. The CDR3 loop spans 15 amino acids. Germline V CDR1 and CDR2: LNHDA, SQIVND (reference sequence). The CDR3 protein is CASSIEGASNQPQHF. CDR3 DNA sequence: TGTGCCAGTAGTATAGAGGGAGCGAGCAATCAGCCCCAGCATTTT.

This clone occurred once. The chain combines TRBV5-6 with TRBJ2-7; tentative D call: TRBD2 (6 bases). The CDR3 length is 15 residues. Per the germline V gene, CDR1 is SGHDT and CDR2 is YYEEEE. With 2 bases removed from V and 0 bases from J, the gap between germline ends came to 12 bases. CDR3 nucleotides: TGTGCCAGCAGCTTTTGGAGGGGAGGCTCCTACGAGCAGTACTTC. As protein: CASSFWRGGSYEQYF.

This clone has more than one count but fewer than ten. The chain is built from TRBV10-3 and TRBJ2-3; the D is unclear. The germline V gene has CDR1 ENHRY and CDR2 SYGVKD. The CDR3 is 12 residues long. V dropped 0 bases and J dropped 4 bases, with 2 bases sitting between them. This CDR3 is CAISESADTQYF. The CDR3, as DNA: TGTGCCATCAGTGAGTCCGCAGATACGCAGTATTTT.

This chain connects TRBV7-9 to TRBJ1-1, with 7 bases that match TRBD1. The CDR3 has 15 residues. V shed 5 bases, J shed 1 base, and the junction held 7 bases outside the gene matches. Germline V lookup: CDR1 SEHNR, CDR2 FQNEAQ (reference sequence). This CDR3 is CASSISDRTNTEAFF. The CDR3 DNA sequence: TGTGCCAGCAGCATTTCGGACAGGACGAACACTGAAGCTTTCTTT. Together with reference TRBV7-9 and TRBJ1-1, the CDR3 gives the full variable domain: DTGVSQNPRHKITKRGQNVTFRCDPISEHNRLYWYRQTLGQGPEFLTYFQNEAQLEKSRLLSDRFSAERPKGSFSTLEIQRTEQGDSAMYLCASSISDRTNTEAFFGQGTRLTVV.

V gene TRBV7-9 combines with J gene TRBJ1-3; perhaps TRBD1 as D (6 bases). This CDR3 has 13 amino acids. Germline values: CDR1 SEHNR, CDR2 FQNEAQ (reference sequence). Deletions cut 6 bases from V and 4 bases from J, with 10 bases between. CDR3 DNA: TGTGCCAGCAGGGGGGACATCGGAAACACCATATATTTT. Protein sequence: CASRGDIGNTIYF.

V gene TRBV5-1 combines with J gene TRBJ2-2; 7 bases line up with TRBD2. CDR1 is SGHRS, CDR2 YFSETQ, per germline. V trimming: 0 bases; J trimming: 3 bases; junction bases outside the gene matches: 2. There are 15 residues in the CDR3. DNA for the CDR3: TGCGCCAGCAGCTTGGCCCTAGCGGACACCGGGGAGCTGTTTTTT. It is translated as CASSLALADTGELFF.

CDR3 sequence: CASGLVQGSSYEQYF. As DNA, the CDR3 is TGTGCTAGTGGTTTGGTACAGGGCAGCTCCTACGAGCAGTACTTC. This chain connects TRBV12-5 to TRBJ2-7, with D possibly being TRBD1 (6 bases). This CDR3 contains 15 residues. The germline CDR1 and CDR2 sequences are LGHNT and FRNRAP. Between the trimmed V and J ends, which lost 0 bases and 0 bases, there was a span of 9 bases.

This chain uses TRBV30 with TRBJ1-4, with D possibly TRBD1 on 5 matching bases. V lost 2 bases, J lost 8 bases, and 18 bases lay in between. This CDR3 has 15 residues. Germline CDR1 GTSNPN, CDR2 SVGIG (reference sequence). CDR3 loop: CAWSYGGRLEEKLFF. Here the CDR3 DNA reads TGTGCCTGGAGTTACGGGGGAAGATTGGAGGAAAAACTGTTTTTT.

This clone was observed a single time. Other DNA sequences from this sample encode an identical CDR3 as well. The chain's CDR3 is CASSFRGNTEAFF. The CDR3 bases are TGCGCCAGCAGCTTCAGGGGCAACACTGAAGCTTTCTTT. The V gene is TRBV5-1, the J gene TRBJ1-1; maybe TRBD1 (6 bases). The V end was cut by 2 bases, the J end by 2 bases, with 7 bases between. Germline-derived CDR1 and CDR2 are SGHRS and YFSETQ. The CDR3 consists of 13 residues.

The chain combines TRBV19 with TRBJ2-1; maybe TRBD2 (6 bases). CDR1 is LNHDA and CDR2 is SQIVND in the germline V gene (reference sequence). The CDR3 has 16 amino acids. The V gene lost 1 base and the J gene lost 4 bases, with 14 bases spanning the gap. In nucleotides, the CDR3 is TGTGCCAGTAGTATAGGGGGACTGGAACCTTACAATGAGCAGTTCTTC. It is translated as CASSIGGLEPYNEQFF. Full variable domain (rest looked up from reference TRBV19 and TRBJ2-1): DGGITQSPKYLFRKEGQNVTLSCEQNLNHDAMYWYRQDPGQGLRLIYYSQIVNDFQKGDIAEGYSVSREKKESFPLTVTSAQKNPTAFYLCASSIGGLEPYNEQFFGPGTRLTVL.

CDR3 DNA: TGTGCCTCCCTGGTCCTTTGGCAGGGGAGATTTGGCTACACCTTC. Amino acids: CASLVLWQGRFGYTF. The V and J genes are TRBV30 and TRBJ1-2; possibly TRBD1 for D (6 bases). Trimming removed 7 bases at V and 7 bases at J, with 25 bases between. The CDR3 is 15 amino acids. CDR1 is GTSNPN and CDR2 is SVGIG in the germline V gene (reference sequence).